These T cell receptor beta chains were read from a single sample in a study of T cell repertoires in cytomegalovirus infection. From the reads, TCRdb called clonotypes with MiXCR, one entry per CDR3 protein. The profile shows 640,000 or so distinct CDR3 sequences, around 35% of them singletons. These receptors have no identified antigens. The sample was cultured PBMCs, taken from culture after CMV antigen stimulation. The receptors were gathered from a human donor in good health (CMV status not recorded). Some clones in this sample may be carry-over from other donors' samples. Both conserved end residues are part of each CDR3. The D gene is left open where the match is weak. Where a row states a size, it is once, few, many or the class of an expanded clone; other rows omit it.

J gene: TRBJ1-4
V gene: TRBV27
clone size: NA
D gene: NA
CDR3 DNA: TGTGCCAGCAGTTTAAGTACAGGGCGGCGTGAAAAACTGTTTTTT
CDR3 protein: CASSLSTGRREKLFF

J gene: TRBJ2-5
V gene: TRBV12-3/TRBV12-4
clone size: NA
D gene: NA
CDR3 DNA: TGTGCCAGCAGTCGTCCCGAAGAGACCCAGTACTTC
CDR3 protein: CASSRPEETQYF

J gene: TRBJ2-7
V gene: TRBV7-6
clone size: few
D gene: NA
CDR3 DNA: TGTGCCAGCAGCTCCAGTTCTCTTCCCAGCTACGAGCAGTACTTC
CDR3 protein: CASSSSSLPSYEQYF

J gene: TRBJ2-7
V gene: TRBV7-2
clone size: few
D gene: TRBD2
CDR3 DNA: TGTGCCAGCAGCCGTTCTAGCGGGAGTGTCGACGAGCAGTACTTC
CDR3 protein: CASSRSSGSVDEQYF

J gene: TRBJ2-3
V gene: TRBV6-5
clone size: few
D gene: NA
CDR3 DNA: TGTGCCAGCACCAAGGGGTTCCCAGATACGCAGTATTTT
CDR3 protein: CASTKGFPDTQYF

J gene: TRBJ1-5
V gene: TRBV6-1
clone size: NA
D gene: TRBD1
CDR3 DNA: TGTGCCAGCGTCCGGGACAGAGATCAGCCCCAGCATTTT
CDR3 protein: CASVRDRDQPQHF

J gene: TRBJ2-5
V gene: TRBV7-6
clone size: few
D gene: TRBD1
CDR3 DNA: TGTGCCAGCAGCGCCACAGGGGAACTCCAAGAGACCCAGTACTTC
CDR3 protein: CASSATGELQETQYF

J gene: TRBJ1-2
V gene: TRBV4-1
clone size: few
D gene: NA
CDR3 DNA: TGCGCCAGCAGCCAAAAAAGTCGGACGGGCCCACTTAACTATGGCTACACCTTC
CDR3 protein: CASSQKSRTGPLNYGYTF

J gene: TRBJ1-6
V gene: TRBV4-1
clone size: few
D gene: NA
CDR3 DNA: TGCGCCAGCAGCCAAGGGCTCCTCGACGGCTCACCCCTCCACTTT
CDR3 protein: CASSQGLLDGSPLHF

J gene: TRBJ1-5
V gene: TRBV12-3/TRBV12-4
clone size: few
D gene: NA
CDR3 DNA: TGTGCCAGCAGGGCAGGAAAAACTTATCGGCCCCAGCATTTT
CDR3 protein: CASRAGKTYRPQHF

J gene: TRBJ2-3
V gene: TRBV9
clone size: few
D gene: NA
CDR3 DNA: TGTGCCAGCAGCCTGATGGGCCCGGCGGGAGATACGCAGTATTTT
CDR3 protein: CASSLMGPAGDTQYF

J gene: TRBJ1-5
V gene: TRBV12-3/TRBV12-4
clone size: NA
D gene: NA
CDR3 DNA: TGTGCCAGCAGCCAAACAGGGTTCAGTCAGCCCCAGCATTTT
CDR3 protein: CASSQTGFSQPQHF

J gene: TRBJ1-4
V gene: TRBV12-3/TRBV12-4
clone size: few
D gene: NA
CDR3 DNA: TGTGCCAGCAGTCCTCGAGGGGGGAGTTCTGAAAAACTGTTTTTT
CDR3 protein: CASSPRGGSSEKLFF

J gene: TRBJ2-1
V gene: TRBV12-5
clone size: NA
D gene: TRBD2
CDR3 DNA: TGTGCTAGTGGTTTGGTACTCGGGGGAGCGGGAGGGCAAAGCAATGAGCAGTTCTTC
CDR3 protein: CASGLVLGGAGGQSNEQFF

J gene: TRBJ1-5
V gene: TRBV6-6
clone size: NA
D gene: TRBD1
CDR3 DNA: TGTGCCAGCAGTTCCGGGACAGGGATCTCCAATCAGCCCCAGCATTTT
CDR3 protein: CASSSGTGISNQPQHF

J gene: TRBJ1-2
V gene: TRBV18
clone size: NA
D gene: TRBD1
CDR3 DNA: TGTGCCAGCTCACCAACCGGGACAGGGCAATATGGCTACACCTTC
CDR3 protein: CASSPTGTGQYGYTF

J gene: TRBJ1-3
V gene: TRBV5-4
clone size: few
D gene: NA
CDR3 DNA: TGTGCCAGCAGCTTGGACATTTCCTCTGGAAACACCATATATTTT
CDR3 protein: CASSLDISSGNTIYF

J gene: TRBJ1-2
V gene: TRBV7-2
clone size: many
D gene: TRBD1
CDR3 DNA: TGTGCCAGCAGCTTAGGGGACAGGATGTGGTATGGCTACACCTTC
CDR3 protein: CASSLGDRMWYGYTF

J gene: TRBJ2-1
V gene: TRBV12-3/TRBV12-4
clone size: NA
D gene: TRBD2
CDR3 DNA: TGTGCCAGCAGTTTAGCAAGAGGGGCTAGCGGGTTACCTGAGCAGTTCTTC
CDR3 protein: CASSLARGASGLPEQFF

J gene: TRBJ2-6
V gene: TRBV7-2
clone size: many
D gene: NA
CDR3 DNA: TGTGCCAGCAGCTCCAAACCGGTCAGGGGGGCCAACGTCCTGACTTTC
CDR3 protein: CASSSKPVRGANVLTF

J gene: TRBJ1-1
V gene: TRBV7-9
clone size: NA
D gene: NA
CDR3 DNA: TGTGCCAGCAGGCCTACCGGGACCCGGGGCACTGAAGCTTTCTTT
CDR3 protein: CASRPTGTRGTEAFF

J gene: TRBJ2-7
V gene: TRBV7-8
clone size: few
D gene: TRBD1
CDR3 DNA: TGTGCCAGCAGCTTAGACCGGACAGGGGGCTCCTACGAGCAGTACTTC
CDR3 protein: CASSLDRTGGSYEQYF

J gene: TRBJ1-4
V gene: TRBV19
clone size: NA
D gene: NA
CDR3 DNA: TGTGCCAGTCAAGCCCGGGACCCGCGAGGAAAACTGTTTTTT
CDR3 protein: CASQARDPRGKLFF

J gene: TRBJ1-2
V gene: TRBV4-2
clone size: few
D gene: NA
CDR3 DNA: TGTGCCAGCAGCCAAGAATGGATTAACTATGGCTACACCTTC
CDR3 protein: CASSQEWINYGYTF

J gene: TRBJ2-7
V gene: TRBV2
clone size: few
D gene: NA
CDR3 DNA: TGTGCCAGCAGTGAGGGAAAGCGCTACGAGCAGTACTTC
CDR3 protein: CASSEGKRYEQYF